The 30 T cell receptor beta chains listed next were all sequenced from one sample in a study of T cell changes during pregnancy in multiple sclerosis. Measured with immunoSEQ multiplex PCR; TCRdb has only the in-frame clones, and not every one. The sample contains approximately 60,000 clones, roughly 88% of which appear only once. This specimen consisted of peripheral blood, obtained in the second trimester of pregnancy. All receptors come from a female donor with multiple sclerosis, enrolled in a pregnancy study.

The chain employs TRBV28 and TRBJ1-5; a weak D match, TRBD1 (5 bases). Germline CDR1 MDHEN, CDR2 SYDVKM. Trimming cost V 2 bases and J 1 base, with 9 bases left between them. CDR3 size: 15 residues. The CDR3 sequence: CASSLTQGSNQPQHF. In nucleotides, the CDR3 is TGTGCCAGCAGTTTAACCCAGGGAAGCAATCAGCCCCAGCATTTT. Full variable domain (missing parts from reference TRBV28 and TRBJ1-5): DVKVTQSSRYLVKRTGEKVFLECVQDMDHENMFWYRQDPGLGLRLIYFSYDVKMKEKGDIPEGYSVSREKKERFSLILESASTNQTSMYLCASSLTQGSNQPQHFGDGTRLSIL.

CDR3 sequence reads: CAWNRGNTGELFF. CDR3 sequence (DNA): TGTGCCTGGAACAGGGGGAACACCGGGGAGCTGTTTTTT. The chain links TRBV30 to TRBJ2-2, with 7 positions matching TRBD1. The CDR3 has 13 amino acids. V lost 4 bases, J lost 1 base, and 0 bases stayed unmatched. Germline CDR1 and CDR2: GTSNPN and SVGIG (reference sequence).

CDR3 region: CASSLIGGGFNEQFF. The CDR3 DNA follows: TGTGCCAGCAGCTTAATAGGCGGGGGGTTCAATGAGCAGTTCTTC. The rearrangement joins TRBV7-3 to TRBJ2-1, with 8 bases matching TRBD2. The CDR3 extends over 15 amino acids. Germline-derived CDR1 and CDR2 are SGHTA and FQGTGA. The V segment lost 1 base and the J segment 6 bases; nucleotides outside the gene matches: 5. The whole variable domain, remainder taken from reference TRBV7-3 and TRBJ2-1, is GAGVSQTPSNKVTEKGKYVELRCDPISGHTALYWYRQSLGQGPEFLIYFQGTGAADDSGLPNDRFFAVRPEGSVSTLKIQRTERGDSAVYLCASSLIGGGFNEQFFGPGTRLTVL.

The J gene is TRBJ1-6, the V gene TRBV5-1; weak D call: TRBD1 (5 bases). From germline, CDR1 is SGHRS and CDR2 YFSETQ. V was clipped by 7 bases and J by 7 bases, with 18 bases between them. The CDR3 sequence is 15 residues long. The CDR3 nucleotides read TGCGCCAGCGCCTGGCAGGGTGAAGCCAATTCACCCCTCCACTTT. Protein: CASAWQGEANSPLHF.

The chain has TRBV5-1 and TRBJ2-1; D may be TRBD1 (6 bases). V was pared by 6 bases and J by 5 bases, with 18 bases between. CDR1 is SGHRS and CDR2 is YFSETQ in the germline V gene. The CDR3 loop spans 15 amino acids. DNA for the CDR3: TGCGCCAGCACCTCTAGCCAGGGGTGGGACAATGAGCAGTTCTTC. It codes for CASTSSQGWDNEQFF.

This chain joins TRBV2 and TRBJ2-3, with D unresolved. Germline CDR1 SNHLY, CDR2 FYNNEI. This CDR3 is built from 14 residues. Trimming cost V 6 bases and J 0 bases, with 10 bases left between them. Here the CDR3 reads CASRTDSSTDTQYF. The CDR3 coding sequence is TGTGCCAGCAGAACTGATAGTAGCACAGATACGCAGTATTTT.

Written as DNA, the CDR3 is TGTGCCAGCAGCTTGGTGGGGGCGGGTCAGCCCCAGCATTTT. Residues: CASSLVGAGQPQHF. V and J are TRBV5-6 and TRBJ1-5; D is perhaps TRBD1 (6 bases). The germline V and J ends were trimmed by 0 bases and 6 bases, with 10 bases remaining between them. The CDR3 loop spans 14 amino acids. From germline, CDR1 is SGHDT and CDR2 YYEEEE.

The chain joins TRBV6-5 to TRBJ1-2; D is perhaps TRBD1 (6 bases). From germline, CDR1 is MNHEY and CDR2 SVGAGI. Deletions cut 6 bases from V and 7 bases from J, with 18 bases between. This CDR3 region has 14 residues. In DNA form, the CDR3 reads TGTGCCAGCAGAACCGCAGGGGTATTGAGTGGCTACACCTTC. Translating gives CASRTAGVLSGYTF.

The chain employs TRBV27 and TRBJ2-7; tentatively, D is TRBD1 (6 bases). The CDR3 has 14 amino acids. CDR1 and CDR2 (germline): MNHEY, SMNVEV (reference sequence). V lost 6 bases and J 6 bases, leaving 18 bases between the germline ends. CDR3 protein: CASRELQGSGEQYF. CDR3 coding DNA: TGTGCCAGCAGGGAACTACAGGGCTCTGGCGAGCAGTACTTC.

V is TRBV2 and J is TRBJ2-2; weak D call: TRBD1 (6 bases). Germline V CDR1 and CDR2: SNHLY, FYNNEI. V shed 7 bases and J shed 6 bases, with 18 bases lying between them. The CDR3 runs to 15 residues. The CDR3 loop reads CASNPSTGQSGELFF. The CDR3 DNA follows: TGTGCCAGCAACCCCTCAACCGGACAGTCCGGGGAGCTGTTTTTT.

The rearrangement joins TRBV7-2 to TRBJ2-3; no clear D gene. Germline lookup yields CDR1 SGHTA and CDR2 FQGNSA. The V and J ends lost 4 bases and 5 bases respectively, with 10 bases between them. CDR3 length: 13 amino acids. Here the CDR3 reads CASSSESLDTQYF. CDR3 bases: TGTGCCAGCAGCTCGGAGTCCCTAGATACGCAGTATTTT.

The rearrangement joins TRBV11-2 to TRBJ2-1; no reliable D call. This CDR3 is built from 12 residues. From germline, CDR1 is SGHAT and CDR2 FQNNGV. Trimming removed 3 bases from V and 4 bases from J, with 4 bases in between. In DNA form, the CDR3 reads TGTGCCAGCAGCTTGCAGTACAATGAGCAGTTCTTC. This codes for CASSLQYNEQFF.

J is TRBJ2-7 and V is TRBV1; TRBD2, the table's D call, lacks a check against the DNA. TRBV1 is an annotated pseudogene. This CDR3 has 15 amino acids. The CDR3 region has the DNA TGCACCAGCAGCCAAGGGACTTTCAGCTCCTACGAGCAGTACTTC. Its protein product is CTSSQGTFSSYEQYF.

V and J are TRBV19 and TRBJ1-1, with TRBD1 matching over 9 bases. J gave up 3 bases and V 6 bases, and 5 bases lay outside the gene matches. CDR1 and CDR2 from the germline V gene are LNHDA and SQIVND (reference sequence). CDR3 length equals 14 residues. CDR3 amino acids: CASRQQGAYTEAFF. CDR3 DNA sequence: TGTGCCAGTAGACAACAGGGGGCCTACACTGAAGCTTTCTTT.

The rearrangement links TRBV6-5 to TRBJ1-6; no firm D call. The CDR3 covers 13 residues. The V end was cut by 6 bases, the J end by 6 bases, with 9 bases between. CDR1 is MNHEY, CDR2 SVGAGI, per germline. The CDR3 loop reads CASSPPFNSPLHF. DNA for the CDR3: TGTGCCAGCAGCCCCCCCTTTAATTCACCCCTCCACTTT.

The gene calls are TRBV11-3 and TRBJ2-5; 7 positions match TRBD1. Unmatched junction bases numbered 4, after V lost 1 base and J lost 2 bases. CDR3 length equals 15 residues. CDR1 is SGHNT and CDR2 is YENEEA in the germline V gene. DNA for the CDR3: TGTGCCAGCAGCTTAGGGGGGACAGAACAAGAGACCCAGTACTTC. Translation: CASSLGGTEQETQYF. The full variable domain, rest sourced from reference TRBV11-3 and TRBJ2-5, is EAGVVQSPRYKIIEKKQPVAFWCNPISGHNTLYWYLQNLGQGPELLIRYENEEAVDDSQLPKDRFSAERLKGVDSTLKIQPAELGDSAVYLCASSLGGTEQETQYFGPGTRLLVL.

V is TRBV23-1 and J is TRBJ2-5; 10 bases are a match to TRBD1. TRBV23-1 is sorted into the ORF group, with uncertain function. After removal of 6 bases from V and 2 bases from J, the junction contained 6 bases not matched to a gene. This CDR3 has 15 residues. The CDR3 is CASRKSDRGQETQYF. The CDR3 bases are TGCGCCAGCAGGAAATCGGACAGGGGGCAAGAGACCCAGTACTTC.

The CDR3 here is CASSRGQGETQYF. Written as DNA, the CDR3 is TGTGCCAGCAGCCGTGGACAGGGTGAGACCCAGTACTTC. The V and J genes are TRBV7-9 and TRBJ2-5, with 8 bases identical to TRBD1. The germline CDR1 and CDR2 sequences are SEHNR and FQNEAQ (reference sequence). This CDR3 spans 13 amino acids. The trim removed 5 bases at V and 5 bases at J, leaving 4 bases unmatched. The whole variable domain, filled in from reference TRBV7-9 and TRBJ2-5, reads DTGVSQNPRHKITKRGQNVTFRCDPISEHNRLYWYRQTLGQGPEFLTYFQNEAQLEKSRLLSDRFSAERPKGSFSTLEIQRTEQGDSAMYLCASSRGQGETQYFGPGTRLLVL.

The rearrangement joins TRBV7-2 to TRBJ2-5; a weak D match, TRBD2 (6 bases). V was pared by 1 base and J by 4 bases, with 16 bases between. This CDR3 contains 16 residues. Per germline, CDR1 SGHTA and CDR2 FQGNSA. The CDR3 region is CASSLGTPEGGETQYF. The CDR3, as DNA: TGTGCCAGCAGCTTAGGGACTCCGGAGGGTGGAGAGACCCAGTACTTC.

The chain recombines TRBV7-9 with TRBJ2-5, with D unclear. Between the trimmed V and J ends, which lost 3 bases and 5 bases, there was a span of 10 bases. The CDR3 has 13 amino acids. Germline lookup yields CDR1 SEHNR and CDR2 FQNEAQ (reference sequence). CDR3: CASSFNTGETQYF. In DNA, the CDR3 is TGTGCCAGCAGCTTCAACACCGGGGAGACCCAGTACTTC.

V is TRBV2 and J is TRBJ1-1; D unclear. The germline gives CDR1 SNHLY, CDR2 FYNNEI. This CDR3 is built from 13 residues. V was cut by 1 base and J by 3 bases, with 6 bases left in between. The CDR3 DNA reads TGTGCCAGCAGTGAAGAACTATACACTGAAGCTTTCTTT. Protein product: CASSEELYTEAFF.

The chain employs TRBV20-1 and TRBJ2-1; D is possibly TRBD2 (5 bases). Germline V gene lookup returns CDR1 DFQATT and CDR2 SNEGSKA (reference sequence). V was pared by 8 bases and J by 8 bases, with 13 bases between. This CDR3 is built from 11 residues. CDR3 in amino acids: CSSGRVDEQFF. In nucleotides, the CDR3 is TGCAGTAGCGGTCGGGTGGATGAGCAGTTCTTC.

This chain links TRBV4-1 with TRBJ1-1; 9 nucleotides agree with TRBD1. The CDR3 loop spans 16 amino acids. CDR1 is MGHRA, CDR2 YSYEKL, per germline. The trim removed 4 bases at V and 1 base at J, leaving 7 bases unmatched. The DNA for the CDR3 is TGCGCCAGCAGCCTATGGACAGGGGCGCCGAACACTGAAGCTTTCTTT. Encoded protein: CASSLWTGAPNTEAFF.

The rearrangement joins TRBV13 to TRBJ2-5; 8 nucleotides line up with TRBD2. The CDR3 is 14 amino acids. V shed 6 bases and J 2 bases; nucleotides not matched to a gene: 5. In germline, CDR1 is PRHDT, CDR2 FYEKMQ (reference sequence). The CDR3 region is CASRLSGEQETQYF. Here the CDR3 DNA reads TGTGCCAGCAGACTTAGCGGGGAGCAAGAGACCCAGTACTTC.

The J gene is TRBJ2-1, the V gene TRBV7-9; D call uncertain. Germline V lookup: CDR1 SEHNR, CDR2 FQNEAQ (reference sequence). V lost 3 bases and J 8 bases, leaving 11 bases between the germline ends. This CDR3 has 13 residues. The CDR3 sequence: CASSFRSRYEQFF. DNA of the CDR3: TGTGCCAGCAGCTTTCGGTCGCGATATGAGCAGTTCTTC.

This clone is a singleton in its sample. The chain is built from TRBV2 and TRBJ1-3, with D unresolved. The ends were cut back, 2 bases at V and 0 bases at J, with 8 bases in the middle. This CDR3 spans 15 amino acids. CDR1 and CDR2 from the germline V gene are SNHLY and FYNNEI. DNA for the CDR3: TGTGCCAGCAGTGAAAATATGGCCTCTGGAAACACCATATATTTT. Translation gives CASSENMASGNTIYF.

The chain is built from TRBV19 and TRBJ1-2; a weak D match, TRBD1 (5 bases). Germline V gene data show CDR1 as LNHDA and CDR2 as SQIVND (reference sequence). CDR3 size: 16 residues. With 7 bases removed from V and 3 bases from J, the gap between germline ends came to 21 bases. CDR3 sequence (DNA): TGTGCCAGTACTGGTAATCTGGCGACGGGGGACTATGGCTACACCTTC. It encodes CASTGNLATGDYGYTF.

The rearrangement joins TRBV7-9 to TRBJ2-7; no clear D gene. The CDR3 loop spans 11 amino acids. The ends were cut back, 6 bases at V and 2 bases at J, with 5 bases in the middle. The germline gives CDR1 SEHNR, CDR2 FQNEAQ (reference sequence). The CDR3 DNA is TGTGCCAGCAGTCGTACCTACGAGCAGTACTTC. It specifies CASSRTYEQYF.

As DNA, the CDR3 is TGTGCCAGCAGCCAGGGGGCAGCCTCCTACAATGAGCAGTTCTTC. Protein sequence: CASSQGAASYNEQFF. The chain is built from TRBV7-3 and TRBJ2-1; TRBD1 aligns across 8 bases. The CDR3 covers 15 residues. The germline V gene has CDR1 SGHTA and CDR2 FQGTGA. Unmatched junction bases numbered 3, after V lost 5 bases and J lost 0 bases.

The chain combines TRBV7-9 with TRBJ2-5, with 11 positions matching TRBD1. V lost 0 bases, J lost 2 bases, and 2 bases stayed unmatched. CDR1 and CDR2 (germline): SEHNR, FQNEAQ (reference sequence). The CDR3 loop spans 16 amino acids. CDR3 sequence reads: CASSLAGTGGQETQYF. The CDR3 DNA reads as TGTGCCAGCAGCTTAGCCGGGACAGGGGGTCAAGAGACCCAGTACTTC.